Shown below are 32 T cell receptor beta chains from a single sample sequenced in a study of blood T cell repertoires in COVID-19. Some clones are missing from TCRdb's copy, which holds only in-frame ones; the method was immunoSEQ multiplex PCR. This table has 160,000 or so clones, 75% to 85% appearing once. Sequenced material: PBMCs or T cells enriched from blood (not recorded which). The receptors stem from an older woman who had recovered from COVID-19.

This clone showed up just a few times. The rearrangement uses TRBV13 and TRBJ2-1; 8 bases are a match to TRBD2. Trimming removed 2 bases from V and 2 bases from J; junction bases left unmatched: 2. The germline gives CDR1 PRHDT, CDR2 FYEKMQ (reference sequence). The CDR3 sequence is 15 residues long. The CDR3 region is CASSLRGGPYNEQFF. The CDR3 DNA reads TGTGCCAGCAGCTTACGGGGGGGACCCTACAATGAGCAGTTCTTC.

This clone was detected once. This chain joins TRBV23-1 and TRBJ1-5; 8 nucleotides agree with TRBD1. TRBV23-1 falls under the ORF class, with uncertain function. The CDR3 runs to 16 residues. Losses at the gene ends were 0 bases for V and 5 bases for J; bases not matched to a gene: 6. The CDR3 nucleotides are TGCGCCAGCAGTCAATCAGCAGGACAGGGCGATCAGCCCCAGCATTTT. It codes for CASSQSAGQGDQPQHF.

This clone has more than one count but fewer than ten. The J gene is TRBJ2-1, the V gene TRBV3-1 (or the pseudogene TRBV3-2); D gene ambiguous. This CDR3 has 12 residues. V was cut by 3 bases and J by 7 bases, with 7 bases left in between. Per germline, CDR1 LGHDT and CDR2 YNNKEL (reference sequence). CDR3 loop: CASSHRENEQFF. The CDR3 DNA reads as TGTGCCAGCAGCCACCGAGAAAATGAGCAGTTCTTC.

The chain couples TRBV3-1 (or the pseudogene TRBV3-2) to TRBJ1-1; D uncertain. V was shortened by 5 bases and J by 4 bases, with 11 bases between the two germline ends. The CDR3 is 13 amino acids. From germline, CDR1 is LGHDT and CDR2 YNNKEL (reference sequence). The CDR3 here is CASSVREGTEAFF. In nucleotides, the CDR3 is TGTGCCAGCAGCGTCCGGGAAGGCACTGAAGCTTTCTTT.

The gene calls are TRBV3-1 (or the pseudogene TRBV3-2) and TRBJ2-3, with D possibly being TRBD1 (6 bases). Looked up from germline, CDR1 is LGHDT and CDR2 is YNNKEL (reference sequence). The CDR3 extends over 15 amino acids. V was pared by 4 bases and J by 2 bases, with 13 bases between. CDR3 sequence (DNA): TGTGCCAGCAGCCGTCGACAGGAAATCACAGATACGCAGTATTTT. Its protein is CASSRRQEITDTQYF.

The chain carries TRBV4-1 and TRBJ2-7; 11 bases are a match to TRBD2. V shed 0 bases and J 2 bases; nucleotides not matched to a gene: 3. The CDR3 covers 16 residues. The germline CDR1 and CDR2 sequences are MGHRA and YSYEKL. CDR3 sequence (DNA): TGCGCCAGCAGCCAAGATTTAGCGGGGGGGACCTACGAGCAGTACTTC. It is translated as CASSQDLAGGTYEQYF.

CDR3 bases: TGTGCCAGCAGCTACTTAGCGGGGGGGCAAGAGACCCAGTACTTC. Its protein product is CASSYLAGGQETQYF. The chain joins TRBV7-3 to TRBJ2-5, with 11 bases lining up with TRBD2. The V gene's germline CDR1 is SGHTA and CDR2 FQGTGA. The CDR3 sequence is 15 residues long. The junction had 3 bases not matched to a gene; V was cut back by 4 bases and J by 2 bases.

The chain is built from TRBV19 and TRBJ2-3; 10 bases line up with TRBD2. J lost 4 bases, V lost 5 bases, and 3 bases had no gene match. Germline V gene data show CDR1 as LNHDA and CDR2 as SQIVND (reference sequence). The CDR3 consists of 14 residues. CDR3 sequence reads: CASSESGGADTQYF. The CDR3 DNA reads as TGTGCCAGTAGTGAGAGCGGGGGGGCAGATACGCAGTATTTT.

This chain connects TRBV7-8 to TRBJ1-5; D remains unclear. This CDR3 contains 12 residues. With 5 bases removed from V and 1 base from J, the gap between germline ends came to 3 bases. The germline V gene has CDR1 SGHVS and CDR2 FQNEAQ. CDR3: CASSPSNQPQHF. CDR3 sequence (DNA): TGTGCCAGCAGCCCAAGCAATCAGCCCCAGCATTTT. The whole variable domain, remainder taken from reference TRBV7-8 and TRBJ1-5, is GAGVSQSPRYKVAKRGQDVALRCDPISGHVSLFWYQQALGQGPEFLTYFQNEAQLDKSGLPSDRFFAERPEGSVSTLKIQRTQQEDSAVYLCASSPSNQPQHFGDGTRLSIL.

This chain joins TRBV11-2 and TRBJ1-2; D gene uncertain. Trimming took off 0 bases at V and 4 bases at J, with 15 bases between the two ends. Germline CDR1 SGHAT, CDR2 FQNNGV. This CDR3 is 16 amino acids long. The CDR3: CASSLDYVASPYGYTF. The CDR3 DNA follows: TGTGCCAGCAGCTTAGACTATGTAGCATCTCCCTATGGCTACACCTTC.

The chain has TRBV30 and TRBJ1-6, with TRBD1 matching 7 bases. V shed 0 bases, J shed 6 bases, and the junction held 8 bases outside the gene matches. Germline assignment: CDR1 GTSNPN and CDR2 SVGIG (reference sequence). CDR3 length equals 16 residues. For the CDR3, the DNA is TGTGCCTGGAGTGTACCGTCGACAGGGTCTAATTCACCCCTCCACTTT. Translation: CAWSVPSTGSNSPLHF.

The gene calls are TRBV10-3 and TRBJ1-3; D is uncertain. The CDR3 spans 18 residues. CDR1 ENHRY and CDR2 SYGVKD come from the germline V gene. The V end lost 0 bases, the J end lost 0 bases, and 15 bases lay between the germline ends. The CDR3 DNA reads TGTGCCATCAGTGAGTCGACCGGCGGATTCCCCTCTGGAAACACCATATATTTT. Protein: CAISESTGGFPSGNTIYF.

V and J are TRBV6-5 and TRBJ1-1; TRBD1 matches 8 bases. Per germline, CDR1 MNHEY and CDR2 SVGAGI. CDR3 length: 16 residues. V lost 3 bases to trimming and J lost 0 bases; unmatched junction nucleotides: 6. The CDR3 nucleotides are TGTGCCAGCAGTTATCTCGGGACAGGCCTGAACACTGAAGCTTTCTTT. Translation: CASSYLGTGLNTEAFF.

Only one count was recorded for this clone. CDR3 sequence reads: CASIAGDVYGYTF. CDR3 in DNA: TGTGCCAGCATCGCAGGGGACGTCTATGGCTACACCTTC. The V call is TRBV2, the J call TRBJ1-2, with a weak D call TRBD1 (6 bases). The CDR3 covers 13 residues. Germline assignment: CDR1 SNHLY and CDR2 FYNNEI. The V gene lost 7 bases and the J gene lost 4 bases, with 13 bases spanning the gap.

The rearrangement uses TRBV6-5 and TRBJ1-2, with 8 bases matching TRBD1. The CDR3 is 13 amino acids. With 6 bases clipped from V and 4 bases from J, the junction kept 4 bases outside the gene matches. The V gene's germline CDR1 is MNHEY and CDR2 SVGAGI. CDR3 bases: TGTGCCAGCAGGACAGGGGATTCCTATGGCTACACCTTC. It is translated as CASRTGDSYGYTF.

This rearrangement joins TRBV9 to TRBJ1-4, with a possible D match to TRBD1 (6 bases). V was shortened by 3 bases and J by 10 bases, with 19 bases between the two germline ends. The CDR3 totals 15 residues. Germline CDR1 reads SGDLS; CDR2 reads YYNGEE. The CDR3 here is CASSEGDRSTPKLFF. Here the CDR3 DNA reads TGTGCCAGCAGCGAGGGAGACAGGTCTACCCCAAAACTGTTTTTT.

The rearrangement links TRBV11-2 to TRBJ2-7, with 16 bases identical to TRBD2. Germline values: CDR1 SGHAT, CDR2 FQNNGV. V shed 4 bases and J 6 bases; nucleotides not matched to a gene: 9. The CDR3 spans 17 residues. As DNA, the CDR3 is TGTGCCAGCAGCTCGACCGGGACTAGCGGGGGGGCGGGCGAGCAGTACTTC. It is translated as CASSSTGTSGGAGEQYF.

This clone has a handful of counts. V gene TRBV2 combines with J gene TRBJ2-7; D perhaps matches TRBD1 (5 bases). Deletions cut 7 bases from V and 4 bases from J, with 14 bases between. This CDR3 spans 13 amino acids. Germline CDR1 SNHLY, CDR2 FYNNEI. CDR3 sequence reads: CASNPRDNYEQYF. The DNA of the CDR3 is TGTGCCAGCAACCCCAGGGATAATTACGAGCAGTACTTC.

This clone was detected a few times. The chain has TRBV5-1 and TRBJ2-1, with 9 positions matching TRBD2. Germline lookup yields CDR1 SGHRS and CDR2 YFSETQ. This CDR3 is 13 amino acids long. J was trimmed by 6 bases and V by 4 bases; bases with no gene match: 2. The CDR3 spells CASSGGLANEQFF. In DNA form, the CDR3 reads TGCGCCAGCAGCGGGGGACTAGCCAATGAGCAGTTCTTC.

The J gene is TRBJ2-3, the V gene TRBV13; D possibly corresponds to TRBD2 (6 bases). The V gene lost 5 bases and the J gene lost 1 base, with 10 bases spanning the gap. CDR1 is PRHDT and CDR2 is FYEKMQ in the germline V gene (reference sequence). The CDR3 extends over 14 amino acids. CDR3 bases: TGTGCCAGCAGCCCGGGGGTGGGCACAGATACGCAGTATTTT. Its protein product is CASSPGVGTDTQYF.

This clone was detected only once. The chain joins TRBV7-9 to TRBJ1-4; a weak D match, TRBD1 (6 bases). CDR1 SEHNR and CDR2 FQNEAQ come from the germline V gene (reference sequence). V was shortened by 11 bases and J by 5 bases, with 15 bases between the two germline ends. The CDR3 spans 13 residues. The CDR3 nucleotides read TGTGCCCCGAGACAGGCGATCAATGAAAAACTGTTTTTT. It codes for CAPRQAINEKLFF.

This chain uses TRBV3-1 (or the pseudogene TRBV3-2) with TRBJ1-1; D not resolved. The CDR3 consists of 15 residues. V dropped 1 base and J dropped 0 bases, with 9 bases sitting between them. CDR1 is LGHDT and CDR2 is YNNKEL in the germline V gene (reference sequence). CDR3 amino acids: CASSQGFAMNTEAFF. The CDR3 DNA reads as TGTGCCAGCAGCCAAGGATTTGCGATGAACACTGAAGCTTTCTTT.

The chain joins TRBV25-1 to TRBJ2-5; possibly TRBD2 for D (7 bases). The germline V and J ends were trimmed by 6 bases and 5 bases, with 22 bases remaining between them. The CDR3 is 16 amino acids. Germline loops: CDR1 MGHDK, CDR2 SYGVNS. CDR3 loop: CASSRGGGASAETQYF. As DNA, the CDR3 is TGTGCCAGCAGCCGCGGGGGCGGGGCGTCAGCCGAGACCCAGTACTTC. Filled out from reference TRBV25-1 and TRBJ2-5, the complete variable domain reads EADIYQTPRYLVIGTGKKITLECSQTMGHDKMYWYQQDPGMELHLIHYSYGVNSTEKGDLSSESTVSRIRTEHFPLTLESARPSHTSQYLCASSRGGGASAETQYFGPGTRLLVL.

The genes are TRBV14 and TRBJ1-6; TRBD1 is a possible D gene (6 bases). Germline loops: CDR1 SGHDN, CDR2 FVKESK. CDR3 size: 13 residues. V was clipped by 5 bases and J by 10 bases, with 12 bases between them. The CDR3: CASSRPGASPLHF. The CDR3 nucleotides are TGTGCCAGCAGCAGGCCAGGGGCCTCACCCCTCCACTTT.

The genes are TRBV4-1 and TRBJ2-1; a possible D gene is TRBD1 (5 bases). Germline V gene data show CDR1 as MGHRA and CDR2 as YSYEKL. With 0 bases removed from V and 10 bases from J, the gap between germline ends came to 10 bases. This CDR3 has 13 amino acids. The CDR3 DNA sequence: TGCGCCAGCAGCCAAGAAAGGGGCACCGAGCAGTTCTTC. This sequence encodes CASSQERGTEQFF.

The CDR3 DNA reads as TGCGCCAGCAGCCAAGTAAGAGGACAGGGGGCTTCGAACACTGAAGCTTTCTTT. It translates to CASSQVRGQGASNTEAFF. V gene TRBV4-1 combines with J gene TRBJ1-1, with 11 bases that match TRBD1. Trimming cost V 1 base and J 1 base; bases outside gene matches: 8. CDR1 and CDR2 (germline): MGHRA, YSYEKL. The CDR3 runs 18 residues.

The chain links TRBV21-1 to TRBJ1-6. TRBV21-1 is deemed a pseudogene. The CDR3 length is 20 residues. CDR3 loop: CASRKRNHREGEGRGSPLHF. CDR3 nucleotide sequence: TGTGCCAGCAGAAAGAGAAATCACCGGGAGGGGGAGGGCCGCGGCTCACCCCTCCACTTT.

The CDR3 DNA reads as TGTGCCAGCACCATCACCGGGGGGGCTTTCTATGAGCAGTTCTTC. This encodes CASTITGGAFYEQFF. The chain combines TRBV7-9 with TRBJ2-1, with 8 bases fitting TRBD2. The length of the CDR3 is 15 residues. Germline V gene data show CDR1 as SEHNR and CDR2 as FQNEAQ (reference sequence). Trimming at V came to 7 bases and at J to 8 bases, leaving 13 bases not matched to a gene.

This chain joins TRBV29-1 and TRBJ2-7; 12 bases agree with TRBD1. The trim removed 6 bases at V and 3 bases at J, leaving 6 bases unmatched. The CDR3 is made up of 14 amino acids. Germline lookup yields CDR1 SQVTM and CDR2 ANQGSEA. The CDR3 region is CSVEGQGANYEQYF. The CDR3 DNA reads TGCAGCGTCGAGGGACAGGGGGCTAACTACGAGCAGTACTTC.

The chain uses TRBV7-9 and TRBJ1-2; 9 bases line up with TRBD1. Germline assignment: CDR1 SEHNR and CDR2 FQNEAQ (reference sequence). V lost 1 base, J lost 8 bases, and 8 bases stayed unmatched. The CDR3 has 15 residues. In DNA form, the CDR3 reads TGTGCCAGCAGCTTAGGACGACAGGGGGTAAGGGGCTACACCTTC. Its protein product is CASSLGRQGVRGYTF.

This sequence joins TRBV24-1 and TRBJ2-1; 8 bases are a match to TRBD2. The trim removed 1 base at V and 6 bases at J, leaving 10 bases unmatched. The CDR3 sequence is 17 residues long. Germline loops: CDR1 KGHDR, CDR2 SFDVKD. Here the CDR3 DNA reads TGTGCCACCAGTGATTTTGGGTCCGGGGGGGGTGGCAATGAGCAGTTCTTC. Translation: CATSDFGSGGGGNEQFF.

CDR3 sequence (DNA): TGTGCCAGTAGCCCGGACAGGGGCGGACAAGATACGCAGTATTTT. It is translated as CASSPDRGGQDTQYF. The chain links TRBV19 to TRBJ2-3, with TRBD1 matching 9 bases. CDR3 length: 15 residues. The junction had 9 bases not matched to a gene; V was cut back by 6 bases and J by 5 bases. Germline-derived CDR1 and CDR2 are LNHDA and SQIVND (reference sequence).